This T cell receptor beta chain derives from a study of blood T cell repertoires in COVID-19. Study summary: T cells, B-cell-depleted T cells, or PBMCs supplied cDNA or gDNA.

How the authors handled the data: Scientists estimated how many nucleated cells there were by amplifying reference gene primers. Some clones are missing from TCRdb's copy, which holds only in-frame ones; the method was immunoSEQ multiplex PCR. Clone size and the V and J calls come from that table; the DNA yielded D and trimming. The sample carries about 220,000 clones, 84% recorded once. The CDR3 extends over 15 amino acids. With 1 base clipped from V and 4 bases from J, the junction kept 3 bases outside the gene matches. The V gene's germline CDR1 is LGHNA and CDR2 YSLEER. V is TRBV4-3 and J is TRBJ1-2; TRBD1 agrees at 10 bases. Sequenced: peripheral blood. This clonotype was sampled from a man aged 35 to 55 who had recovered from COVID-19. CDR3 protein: CASSQGTGGIYGYTF. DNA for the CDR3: TGCGCCAGCAGCCAAGGGACAGGGGGAATCTATGGCTACACCTTC.